This T cell receptor (beta chain) was retrieved from a study of T cell responses to AZD1222 COVID-19 vaccine. General observations from the study: When two AZD1222 doses had been given, Spike-specific TCR breadth and depth rose.

Sequenced by immunoSEQ multiplex PCR; TCRdb stores in-frame clones only, minus some. The sample lists 150,000 to 200,000 clones; around 93% were seen once. V lost 6 bases, J lost 13 bases, and 19 bases lay in between. This CDR3 has 13 residues. Germline CDR1 SNHLY, CDR2 FYNNEI. With respect to this clone: Its antigen is currently unknown.

The sequence came from an adult who received the AZD1222 COVID-19 vaccine. Sequenced material: peripheral blood, taken 28 days after the second AZD1222 dose. The rearrangement links TRBV2 to TRBJ2-1; D may correspond to TRBD1 or TRBD2 (6 bases each). The CDR3 reads CASRFDGGYPQFF. In DNA form, the CDR3 reads TGTGCCAGCAGATTCGACGGGGGCTATCCACAGTTCTTC. The whole variable domain, remainder taken from reference TRBV2 and TRBJ2-1, is EPEVTQTPSHQVTQMGQEVILRCVPISNHLYFYWYRQILGQKVEFLVSFYNNEISEKSEIFDDQFSVERPDGSNFTLKIRSTKLEDSAMYFCASRFDGGYPQFFGPGTRLTVL.